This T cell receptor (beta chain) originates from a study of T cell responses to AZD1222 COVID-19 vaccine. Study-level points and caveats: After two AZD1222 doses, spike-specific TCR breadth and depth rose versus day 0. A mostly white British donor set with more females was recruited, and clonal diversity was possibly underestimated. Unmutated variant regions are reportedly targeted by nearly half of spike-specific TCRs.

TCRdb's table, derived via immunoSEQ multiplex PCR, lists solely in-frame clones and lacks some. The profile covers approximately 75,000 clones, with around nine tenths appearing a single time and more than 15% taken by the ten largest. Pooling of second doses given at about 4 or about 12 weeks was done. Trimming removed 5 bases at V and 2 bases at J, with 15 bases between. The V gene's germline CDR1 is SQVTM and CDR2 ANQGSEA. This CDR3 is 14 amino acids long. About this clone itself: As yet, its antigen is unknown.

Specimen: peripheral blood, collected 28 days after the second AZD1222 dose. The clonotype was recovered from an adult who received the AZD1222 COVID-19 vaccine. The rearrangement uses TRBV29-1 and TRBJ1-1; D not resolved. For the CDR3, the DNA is TGCAGCGTTCATACCTGGCCGGGCAACACTGAAGCTTTCTTT. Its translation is CSVHTWPGNTEAFF.